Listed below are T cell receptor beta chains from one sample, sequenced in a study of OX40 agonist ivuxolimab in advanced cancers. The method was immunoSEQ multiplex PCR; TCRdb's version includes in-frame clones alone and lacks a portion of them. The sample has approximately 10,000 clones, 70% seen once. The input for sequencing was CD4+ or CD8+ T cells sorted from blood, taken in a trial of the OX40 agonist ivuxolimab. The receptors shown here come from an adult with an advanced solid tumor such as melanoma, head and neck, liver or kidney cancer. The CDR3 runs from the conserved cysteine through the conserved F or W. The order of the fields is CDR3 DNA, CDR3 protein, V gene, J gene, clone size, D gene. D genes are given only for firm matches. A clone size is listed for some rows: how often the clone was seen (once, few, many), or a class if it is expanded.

TGTGCCAGCAGTGAAGTCTACGAGCAGTACTTC,CASSEVYEQYF,TRBV28,TRBJ2-7,.,.
TGTGCCAGCAGCTTAGGAAACCCGGGACAGAGAAATGAAAAACTGTTTTTT,CASSLGNPGQRNEKLFF,TRBV7-9,TRBJ1-4,.,TRBD1
TGTGCCAGCAGCTTGGTTCCAGCGGGGGCATCCTACGAGCAGTACTTC,CASSLVPAGASYEQYF,TRBV5-4,TRBJ2-7,.,TRBD2
TGTGCCAGCAGTCTAGGACAGGGGAGGCAGCCCCAGCATTTT,CASSLGQGRQPQHF,TRBV2,TRBJ1-5,.,TRBD1
TGTGCCAGCAGTTTGGGTGGATGGAATGAGCAGTTCTTC,CASSLGGWNEQFF,TRBV6-5,TRBJ2-1,few,.
TGCGCCAGCAGCCTGTGGGACCGGGACGGGAGGGACGAGCAGTACTTC,CASSLWDRDGRDEQYF,TRBV5-1,TRBJ2-7,.,TRBD2
TGCGCCAGCAGCCTGGGCCACGACGAGCAGTACTTC,CASSLGHDEQYF,TRBV5-1,TRBJ2-7,.,.
TGTGCCAGCAGCCAAGGAGGAACAGGCGAAGCTTTCTTT,CASSQGGTGEAFF,TRBV11-2,TRBJ1-1,once,.
TGTGCCAGCAGCTGGGCAGGAGCAGGGGAGCTGTTTTTT,CASSWAGAGELFF,TRBV5-6,TRBJ2-2,once,.
TGCGCCAGCAGCCAAGATTGGTTAAGGGAGGGTAGTGGGACTGAAGCTTTCTTT,CASSQDWLREGSGTEAFF,TRBV4-3,TRBJ1-1,once,.
TGTGCCAGCAGCCCCCGTCCCGGGACAGGGGGGGGTAACTATGGCTACACCTTC,CASSPRPGTGGGNYGYTF,TRBV13,TRBJ1-2,.,TRBD1
TGTGCCAGCAGTCCCAACCAGGGGTCACCCCTCCACTTT,CASSPNQGSPLHF,TRBV13,TRBJ1-6,.,.
TGTGCCAGCAGGCGGATTAATGAAAAACTGTTTTTT,CASRRINEKLFF,TRBV2,TRBJ1-4,.,.
TGCGCCAGCAGCCCGGGGACGGCTAATAATGAAAAACTGTTTTTT,CASSPGTANNEKLFF,TRBV5-1,TRBJ1-4,.,.
TGTGCCAGCAGCCCGGGGAGGCACTATGGCTACACCTTC,CASSPGRHYGYTF,TRBV5-6,TRBJ1-2,.,.
TGTGCCAGCAGCCCTCCGGGACAGGATACCCATGGCTACACCTTC,CASSPPGQDTHGYTF,TRBV6-5,TRBJ1-2,.,TRBD1
TGTGCCACCTCTAGCGGGGGCCAAGAGACCCAGTACTTC,CATSSGGQETQYF,TRBV10-3,TRBJ2-5,.,TRBD2
TGTGCCAGCATCCCGGACAGGGCCTCCTACAATGAGCAGTTCTTC,CASIPDRASYNEQFF,TRBV27,TRBJ2-1,.,TRBD1
TGTGCCAGTAGGACCACAGGGGCGTACTCGCTACTAATGAACACTGAAGCTTTCTTT,CASRTTGAYSLLMNTEAFF,TRBV19,TRBJ1-1,.,TRBD1
TGTGCCTGGAGTGCAGGGGGTGGACCCCAGCATTTT,CAWSAGGGPQHF,TRBV30,TRBJ1-5,.,TRBD1
TGTGCCAGCAGTTACGGGGCTAACTATGGCTACACCTTC,CASSYGANYGYTF,TRBV6-5,TRBJ1-2,.,.
TGTGCCAGCAGCTTGGTTAGGGCAGGGGGCAGAAACGAGCAGTACTTC,CASSLVRAGGRNEQYF,TRBV5-6,TRBJ2-7,.,TRBD1
TGTGCCAGCAGTGATTACGGACAGGGCGGCGAGCAGTACTTC,CASSDYGQGGEQYF,TRBV2,TRBJ2-7,medium-sized,TRBD1
TGTGCCAGCAGTTTGGGGACTAGCAGCAATGAGCAGTTCTTC,CASSLGTSSNEQFF,TRBV27,TRBJ2-1,.,TRBD2
TGTGCCAGCAGCGTAGTGTCGGGAGGGGGAGAGACCCAGTACTTC,CASSVVSGGGETQYF,TRBV9,TRBJ2-5,.,TRBD2
TGTGCCAGCAGTCCCGGGACTAGCTCCACAGATACGCAGTATTTT,CASSPGTSSTDTQYF,TRBV2,TRBJ2-3,few,TRBD2
TGTGCCAGCAGTGAAGCCTTTGGCAGGGAAGGAGCTTTCTTT,CASSEAFGREGAFF,TRBV2,TRBJ1-1,.,.
TGTGCCAGCAGCTTGGCCTTCGGAACCTACGAGCAGTACTTC,CASSLAFGTYEQYF,TRBV5-4,TRBJ2-7,.,.
TGTGCCAGCAGCCCTGTTACAGCCTATGGCTACACCTTC,CASSPVTAYGYTF,TRBV7-8,TRBJ1-2,.,.
TGTGCCACCAGCAGAGTTAAGGGTCCTAATGAAAAACTGTTTTTT,CATSRVKGPNEKLFF,TRBV15,TRBJ1-4,.,.
TGTGCCAGCAGTCCCCTCGGGGCGGGGTACAATGAGCAGTTCTTC,CASSPLGAGYNEQFF,TRBV27,TRBJ2-1,.,.
TGTGCCAGCAGCCTTAAAGGGCAAAGGGGCGATGGCTACACCTTC,CASSLKGQRGDGYTF,TRBV9,TRBJ1-2,.,.
TGTGCCAGCAGTTGGGGCCCAGTGGGAGGCTACACCTTC,CASSWGPVGGYTF,TRBV27,TRBJ1-2,.,.
TGCGCCAGCAGCCCAGGGACAGCTACCTACAATGAGCAGTTCTTC,CASSPGTATYNEQFF,TRBV4-3,TRBJ2-1,.,TRBD1
TGTGCCAGCAGCGCCGGACAGGACACTGAAGCTTTCTTT,CASSAGQDTEAFF,TRBV9,TRBJ1-1,.,TRBD1
TGTGCCAGCAGCTTTAACCCGACCTACGAGCAGTACTTC,CASSFNPTYEQYF,TRBV7-1,TRBJ2-7,.,.
TGTGCCAGCAGCTTATGGCTAGCGGGAGGGGGCTCCTACGAGCAGTACTTC,CASSLWLAGGGSYEQYF,TRBV7-9,TRBJ2-7,.,TRBD2
TGCGCCAGCAGCCAAGAGGCCGGTCTTAACACTGAAGCTTTCTTT,CASSQEAGLNTEAFF,TRBV4-3,TRBJ1-1,.,.
TGTGCCAGTAGTCTCTCCCCTGCGTCACCCCTCCACTTT,CASSLSPASPLHF,TRBV19,TRBJ1-6,few,.
TGTGCCAGCAGGAACTCTCCCCACGTCTACAATGAGCAGTTCTTC,CASRNSPHVYNEQFF,TRBV6-1,TRBJ2-1,.,.
TGTGCCACCGGGACAGGGTATGAGCAGTTCTTC,CATGTGYEQFF,TRBV6-5,TRBJ2-1,few,TRBD1
TGTGCCAGCTCACCTCCCAGGGGAGAGACCCAGTACTTC,CASSPPRGETQYF,TRBV18,TRBJ2-5,.,.
TGTGCCAGCAGTGAAAACCGGGACAGGGGGTGGATCTATGGCTACACCTTC,CASSENRDRGWIYGYTF,TRBV6-1,TRBJ1-2,once,TRBD1
TGTGCCAGCAGTTTATTCCCGGGGGGGCCCTATGGCTACACCTTC,CASSLFPGGPYGYTF,TRBV27,TRBJ1-2,.,.
TGTGCCAGCAGCCCCGAGGGACAGGAAGAGACCCAGTACTTC,CASSPEGQEETQYF,TRBV9,TRBJ2-5,.,TRBD1